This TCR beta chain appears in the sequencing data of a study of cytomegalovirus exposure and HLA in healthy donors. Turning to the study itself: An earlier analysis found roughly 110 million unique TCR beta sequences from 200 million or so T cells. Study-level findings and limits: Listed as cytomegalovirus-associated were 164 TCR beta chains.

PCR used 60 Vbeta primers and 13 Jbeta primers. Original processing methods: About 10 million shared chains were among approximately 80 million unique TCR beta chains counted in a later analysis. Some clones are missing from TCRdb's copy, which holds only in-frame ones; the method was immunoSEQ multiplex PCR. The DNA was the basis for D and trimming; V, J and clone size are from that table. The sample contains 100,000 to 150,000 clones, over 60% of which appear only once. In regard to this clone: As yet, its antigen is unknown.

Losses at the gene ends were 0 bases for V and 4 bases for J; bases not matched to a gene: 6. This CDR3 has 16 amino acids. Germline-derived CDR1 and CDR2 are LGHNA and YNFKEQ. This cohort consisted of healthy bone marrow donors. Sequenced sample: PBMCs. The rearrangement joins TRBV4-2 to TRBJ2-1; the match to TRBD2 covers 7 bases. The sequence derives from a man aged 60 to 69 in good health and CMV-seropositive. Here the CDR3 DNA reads TGTGCCAGCAGCCAAGAGCCAGCGGGGCCTTACAATGAGCAGTTCTTC. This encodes CASSQEPAGPYNEQFF.